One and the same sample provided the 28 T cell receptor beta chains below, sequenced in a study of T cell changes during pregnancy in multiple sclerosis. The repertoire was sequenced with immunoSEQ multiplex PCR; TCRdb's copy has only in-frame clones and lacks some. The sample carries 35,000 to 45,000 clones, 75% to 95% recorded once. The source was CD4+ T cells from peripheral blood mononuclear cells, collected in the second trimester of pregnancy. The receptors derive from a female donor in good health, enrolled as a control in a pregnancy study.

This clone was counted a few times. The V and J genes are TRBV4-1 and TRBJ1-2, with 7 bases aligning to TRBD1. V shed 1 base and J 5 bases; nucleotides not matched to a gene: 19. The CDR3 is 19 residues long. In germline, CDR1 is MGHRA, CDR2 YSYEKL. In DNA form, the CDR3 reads TGCGCCAGCAGCCAAGGCCCCTCGGGACAGTTAGCCGTTAAGTATGGCTACACCTTC. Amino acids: CASSQGPSGQLAVKYGYTF.

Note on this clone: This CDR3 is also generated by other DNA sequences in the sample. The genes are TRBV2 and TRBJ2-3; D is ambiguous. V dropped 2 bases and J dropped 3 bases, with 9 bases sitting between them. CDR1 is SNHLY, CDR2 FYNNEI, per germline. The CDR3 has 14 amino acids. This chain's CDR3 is CASSELAVTDTQYF. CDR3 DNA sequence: TGTGCCAGCAGTGAATTGGCGGTTACAGATACGCAGTATTTT.

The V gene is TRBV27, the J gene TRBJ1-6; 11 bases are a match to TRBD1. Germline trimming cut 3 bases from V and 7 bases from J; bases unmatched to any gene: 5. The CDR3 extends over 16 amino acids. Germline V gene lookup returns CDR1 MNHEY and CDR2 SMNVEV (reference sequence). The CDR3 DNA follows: TGTGCCAGCAGTTTGTCCGGGACAGGGGGAAATTCACCCCTCCACTTT. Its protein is CASSLSGTGGNSPLHF.

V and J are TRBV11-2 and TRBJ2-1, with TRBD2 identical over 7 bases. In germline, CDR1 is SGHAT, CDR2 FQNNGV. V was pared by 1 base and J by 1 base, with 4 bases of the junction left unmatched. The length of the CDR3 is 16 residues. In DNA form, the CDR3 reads TGTGCCAGCAGCTTAGTCGGGAGGAGGTCCTACAATGAGCAGTTCTTC. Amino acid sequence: CASSLVGRRSYNEQFF.

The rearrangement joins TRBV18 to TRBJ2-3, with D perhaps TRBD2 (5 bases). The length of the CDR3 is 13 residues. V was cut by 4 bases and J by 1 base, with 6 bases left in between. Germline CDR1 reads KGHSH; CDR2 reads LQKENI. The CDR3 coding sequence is TGTGCCAGCTCACGGACTGGCACAGATACGCAGTATTTT. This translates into CASSRTGTDTQYF. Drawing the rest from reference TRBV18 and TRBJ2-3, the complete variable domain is NAGVMQNPRHLVRRRGQEARLRCSPMKGHSHVYWYRQLPEEGLKFMVYLQKENIIDESGMPKERFSAEFPKEGPSILRIQQVVRGDSAAYFCASSRTGTDTQYFGPGTRLTVL.

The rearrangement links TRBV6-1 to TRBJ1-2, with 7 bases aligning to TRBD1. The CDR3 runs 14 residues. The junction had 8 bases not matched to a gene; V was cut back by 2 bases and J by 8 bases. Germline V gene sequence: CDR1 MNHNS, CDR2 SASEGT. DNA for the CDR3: TGTGCCAGCAGTGAACGACCAGGGGGTGGGGGCTACACCTTC. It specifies CASSERPGGGGYTF.

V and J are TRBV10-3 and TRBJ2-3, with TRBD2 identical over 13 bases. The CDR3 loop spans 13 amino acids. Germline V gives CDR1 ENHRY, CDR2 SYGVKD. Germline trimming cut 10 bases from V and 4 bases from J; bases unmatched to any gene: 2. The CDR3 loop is CATGLAGADTQYF. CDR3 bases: TGTGCCACCGGACTAGCGGGAGCAGATACGCAGTATTTT.

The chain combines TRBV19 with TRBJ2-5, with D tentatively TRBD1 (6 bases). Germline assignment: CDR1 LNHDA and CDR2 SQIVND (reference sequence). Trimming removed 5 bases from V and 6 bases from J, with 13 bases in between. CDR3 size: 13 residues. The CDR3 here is CASSEGRGQTQYF. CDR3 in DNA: TGTGCCAGTAGTGAAGGCAGGGGACAGACCCAGTACTTC.

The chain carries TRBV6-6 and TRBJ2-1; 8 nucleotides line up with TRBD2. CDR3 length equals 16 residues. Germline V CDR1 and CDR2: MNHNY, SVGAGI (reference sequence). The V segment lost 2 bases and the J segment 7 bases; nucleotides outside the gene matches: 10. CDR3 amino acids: CASSYTRGSGENEQFF. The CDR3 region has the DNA TGTGCCAGCAGTTACACTCGTGGTAGCGGGGAGAATGAGCAGTTCTTC.

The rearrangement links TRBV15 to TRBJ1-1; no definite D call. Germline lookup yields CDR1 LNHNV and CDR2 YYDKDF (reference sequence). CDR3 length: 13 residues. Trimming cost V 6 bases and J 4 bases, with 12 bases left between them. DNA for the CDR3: TGTGCCACCAGGATTACCGGGAGCACTGAAGCTTTCTTT. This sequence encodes CATRITGSTEAFF.

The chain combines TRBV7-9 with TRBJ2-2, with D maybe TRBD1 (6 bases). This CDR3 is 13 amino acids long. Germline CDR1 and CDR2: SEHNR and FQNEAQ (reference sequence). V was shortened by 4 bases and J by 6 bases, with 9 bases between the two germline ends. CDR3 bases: TGTGCCAGCAGCTCACAGGGTGCCGGGGAGCTGTTTTTT. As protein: CASSSQGAGELFF.

This CDR3 reads CASSPKLAVANEQFF. Written as DNA, the CDR3 is TGTGCCAGCTCACCAAAACTAGCGGTGGCCAATGAGCAGTTCTTC. J is TRBJ2-1 and V is TRBV18, with 8 nucleotides matching TRBD2. V was clipped by 2 bases and J by 6 bases; unmatched bases: 6. The CDR3 loop spans 15 amino acids. Germline values: CDR1 KGHSH, CDR2 LQKENI.

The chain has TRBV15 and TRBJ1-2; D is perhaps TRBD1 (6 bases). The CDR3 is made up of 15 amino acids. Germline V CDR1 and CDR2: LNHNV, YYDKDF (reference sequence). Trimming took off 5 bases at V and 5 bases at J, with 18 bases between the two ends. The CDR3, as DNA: TGTGCCACCAGCTCGCGGGGGCAGGGAACTTATGGCTACACCTTC. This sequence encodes CATSSRGQGTYGYTF.

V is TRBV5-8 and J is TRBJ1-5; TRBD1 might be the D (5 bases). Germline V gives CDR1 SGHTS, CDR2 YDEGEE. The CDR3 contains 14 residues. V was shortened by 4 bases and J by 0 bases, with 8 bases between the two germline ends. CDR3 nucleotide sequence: TGTGCCAGCAGCCAGGGACTTAGCAATCAGCCCCAGCATTTT. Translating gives CASSQGLSNQPQHF.

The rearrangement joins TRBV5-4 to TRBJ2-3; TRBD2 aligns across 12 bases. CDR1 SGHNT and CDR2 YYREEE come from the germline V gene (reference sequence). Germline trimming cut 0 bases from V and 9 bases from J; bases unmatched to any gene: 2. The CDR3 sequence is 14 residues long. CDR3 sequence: CASSLALAGGTQYF. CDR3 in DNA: TGTGCCAGCAGCTTGGCACTAGCGGGAGGAACGCAGTATTTT.

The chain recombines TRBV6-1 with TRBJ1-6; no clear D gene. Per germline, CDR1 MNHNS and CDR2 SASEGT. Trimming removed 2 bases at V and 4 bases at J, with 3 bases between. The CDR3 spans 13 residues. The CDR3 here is CASSEHYNSPLHF. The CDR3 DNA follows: TGTGCCAGCAGTGAACATTATAATTCACCCCTCCACTTT.

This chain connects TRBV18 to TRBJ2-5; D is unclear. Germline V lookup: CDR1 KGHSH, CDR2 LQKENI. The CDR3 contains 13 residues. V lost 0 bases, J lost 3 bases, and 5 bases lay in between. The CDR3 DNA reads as TGTGCCAGCTCACCACCGGGCGAAGAGACCCAGTACTTC. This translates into CASSPPGEETQYF.

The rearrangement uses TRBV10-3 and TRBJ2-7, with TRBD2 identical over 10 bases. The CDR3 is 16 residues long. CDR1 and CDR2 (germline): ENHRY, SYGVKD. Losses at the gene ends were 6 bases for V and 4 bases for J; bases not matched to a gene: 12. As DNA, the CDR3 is TGTGCCATCAGGGTGGGGGGAGCGGGAGGGCCATACGAGCAGTACTTC. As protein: CAIRVGGAGGPYEQYF.

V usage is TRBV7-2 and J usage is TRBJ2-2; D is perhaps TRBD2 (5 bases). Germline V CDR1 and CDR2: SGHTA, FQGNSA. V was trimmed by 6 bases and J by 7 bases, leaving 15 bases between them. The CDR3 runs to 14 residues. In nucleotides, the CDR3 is TGTGCCAGCAGGGGAGAGAGGTGGGGCGGGGAGCTGTTTTTT. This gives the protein CASRGERWGGELFF.

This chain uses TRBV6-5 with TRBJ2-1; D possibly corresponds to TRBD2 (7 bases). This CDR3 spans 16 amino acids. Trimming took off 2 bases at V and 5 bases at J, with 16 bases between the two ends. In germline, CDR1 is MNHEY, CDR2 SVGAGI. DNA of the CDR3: TGTGCCAGCAGTTACCCGACCCCCGGGGGGCACAATGAGCAGTTCTTC. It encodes CASSYPTPGGHNEQFF.

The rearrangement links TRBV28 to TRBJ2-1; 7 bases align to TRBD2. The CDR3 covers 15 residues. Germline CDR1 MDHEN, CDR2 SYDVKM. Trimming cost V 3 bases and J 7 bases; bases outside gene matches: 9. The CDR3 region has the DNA TGTGCCAGCAGTTTTGGTAGCGGGCATCTTAATGAGCAGTTCTTC. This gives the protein CASSFGSGHLNEQFF.

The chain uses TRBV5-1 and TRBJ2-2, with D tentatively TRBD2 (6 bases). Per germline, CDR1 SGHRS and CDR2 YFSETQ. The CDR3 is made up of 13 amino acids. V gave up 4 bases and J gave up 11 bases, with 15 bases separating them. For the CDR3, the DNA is TGCGCCAGCAGCGACGGGACTGCAGCTGAGCTGTTTTTT. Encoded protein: CASSDGTAAELFF. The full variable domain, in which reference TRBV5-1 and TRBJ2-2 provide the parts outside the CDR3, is KAGVTQTPRYLIKTRGQQVTLSCSPISGHRSVSWYQQTPGQGLQFLFEYFSETQRNKGNFPGRFSGRQFSNSRSEMNVSTLELGDSALYLCASSDGTAAELFFGEGSRLTVL.

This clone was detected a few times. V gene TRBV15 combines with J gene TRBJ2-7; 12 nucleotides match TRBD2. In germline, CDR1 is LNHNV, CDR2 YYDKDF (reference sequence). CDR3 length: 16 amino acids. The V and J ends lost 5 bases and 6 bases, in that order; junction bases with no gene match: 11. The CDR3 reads CATSPAGVLAGGEQYF. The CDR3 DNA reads TGTGCCACCAGCCCGGCCGGGGTACTAGCGGGGGGCGAGCAGTACTTC.

The CDR3 DNA sequence: TGTGCCAGCAGCGTATCGGGACTAAGCACAGATACGCAGTATTTT. Its translation is CASSVSGLSTDTQYF. The chain uses TRBV9 and TRBJ2-3; TRBD2 aligns across 7 bases. Per germline, CDR1 SGDLS and CDR2 YYNGEE. CDR3 length: 15 residues. V shed 1 base and J 0 bases; nucleotides not matched to a gene: 2.

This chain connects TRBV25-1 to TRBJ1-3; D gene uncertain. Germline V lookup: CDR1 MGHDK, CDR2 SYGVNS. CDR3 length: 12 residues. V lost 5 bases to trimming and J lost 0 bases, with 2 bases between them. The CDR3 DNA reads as TGTGCCAGCAGTTACTCTGGAAACACCATATATTTT. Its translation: CASSYSGNTIYF. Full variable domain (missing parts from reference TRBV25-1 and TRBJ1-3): EADIYQTPRYLVIGTGKKITLECSQTMGHDKMYWYQQDPGMELHLIHYSYGVNSTEKGDLSSESTVSRIRTEHFPLTLESARPSHTSQYLCASSYSGNTIYFGEGSWLTVV.

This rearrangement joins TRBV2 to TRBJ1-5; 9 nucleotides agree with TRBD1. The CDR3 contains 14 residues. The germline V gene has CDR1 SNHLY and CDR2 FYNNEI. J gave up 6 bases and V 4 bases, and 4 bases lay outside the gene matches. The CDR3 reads CASSGRDRAQPQHF. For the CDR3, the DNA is TGTGCCAGCAGTGGCCGGGACAGGGCTCAGCCCCAGCATTTT.

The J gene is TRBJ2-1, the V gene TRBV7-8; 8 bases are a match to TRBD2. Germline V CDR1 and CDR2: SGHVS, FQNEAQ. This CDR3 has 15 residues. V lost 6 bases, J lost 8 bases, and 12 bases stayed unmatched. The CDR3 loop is CASSRSGSGWDEQFF. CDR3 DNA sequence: TGTGCCAGCAGTCGAAGCGGGAGCGGCTGGGATGAGCAGTTCTTC.

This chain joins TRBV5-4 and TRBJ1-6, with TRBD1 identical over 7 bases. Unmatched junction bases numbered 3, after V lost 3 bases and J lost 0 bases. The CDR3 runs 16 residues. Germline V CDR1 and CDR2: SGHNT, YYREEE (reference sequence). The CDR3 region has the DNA TGTGCCAGCAGCTGGGGACAGAGCTCCTATAATTCACCCCTCCACTTT. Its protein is CASSWGQSSYNSPLHF.